The next 13 T cell receptor beta chains were all read from a single sample in a study of blood T cell repertoires in COVID-19. Here immunoSEQ multiplex PCR was the method, and the copy in TCRdb shows in-frame clones only, minus some. Of 150,000 or so clones in the sample, more than 75% are singletons; the top ten hold approximately 16%. The material sequenced was peripheral blood. All receptors come from a human donor with acute or convalescent COVID-19. The donor label of this sample is uncertain.

On this clone: Other DNA sequences of this sample code for an identical CDR3. CDR3 sequence: CASSELAGYSNQPQHF. CDR3 nucleotide sequence: TGTGCCAGCAGTGAATTGGCAGGTTATAGCAATCAGCCCCAGCATTTT. This rearrangement joins TRBV6-1 to TRBJ1-5, with unresolved D. Germline CDR1 reads MNHNS; CDR2 reads SASEGT. V dropped 2 bases and J dropped 0 bases, with 11 bases sitting between them. The CDR3 is made up of 16 amino acids.

The rearrangement uses TRBV6-4 and TRBJ1-1; 11 bases are shared with TRBD1. CDR3 size: 18 residues. Germline V lookup: CDR1 MRHNA, CDR2 SNTAGT. The V gene end was trimmed by 5 bases and the J gene end by 6 bases; junction bases not matched to a gene: 17. The CDR3 DNA reads as TGTGCCAGCAGTTTTCTCCGGGACAGGGGGACTTTTCTGTCTGAAGCTTTCTTT. Translating it yields CASSFLRDRGTFLSEAFF.

The chain links TRBV21-1 to TRBJ1-4. TRBV21-1 is labeled a pseudogene. This CDR3 is 11 amino acids long. The DNA for the CDR3 is TGTGCCAGCAGCGAGGATGAAAAACTGTTTTTT. Encoded protein: CASSEDEKLFF.

The rearrangement uses TRBV7-8 and TRBJ1-2; D might be TRBD1 (5 bases). This CDR3 is 14 amino acids long. CDR1 is SGHVS and CDR2 is FQNEAQ in the germline V gene. Trimming pared 1 base from V and 4 bases from J, leaving 10 bases between. CDR3 loop: CASSLETDIYGYTF. Here the CDR3 DNA reads TGTGCCAGCAGCTTAGAGACAGACATCTATGGCTACACCTTC. Full variable domain (rest looked up from reference TRBV7-8 and TRBJ1-2): GAGVSQSPRYKVAKRGQDVALRCDPISGHVSLFWYQQALGQGPEFLTYFQNEAQLDKSGLPSDRFFAERPEGSVSTLKIQRTQQEDSAVYLCASSLETDIYGYTFGSGTRLTVV.

The chain is built from TRBV6-6 and TRBJ2-1; 9 bases line up with TRBD2. CDR3 length: 16 residues. CDR1 and CDR2 (germline): MNHNY, SVGAGI (reference sequence). Trimming took 0 bases from V and 8 from J; bases not matched to a gene: 8. CDR3 amino acids: CASSYSPRGGGHEQFF. The CDR3 DNA reads TGTGCCAGCAGTTACTCGCCGCGGGGGGGCGGGCATGAGCAGTTCTTC.

The chain has TRBV19 and TRBJ2-7; D is undetermined. The CDR3 consists of 14 residues. Trimming left V 2 bases short and J 3 bases short, with 11 bases between. From germline, CDR1 is LNHDA and CDR2 SQIVND (reference sequence). CDR3 region: CASSIKHLYYEQYF. For the CDR3, the DNA is TGTGCCAGTAGTATAAAACACCTTTACTACGAGCAGTACTTC.

J is TRBJ2-2 and V is TRBV5-4, with TRBD2 as a possible D gene (5 bases). Trimming stripped 0 bases from V and 0 bases from J, with 15 bases between. Germline CDR1 and CDR2: SGHNT and YYREEE (reference sequence). CDR3 size: 18 residues. CDR3 amino acids: CASSLAPGSGANTGELFF. The CDR3 nucleotides read TGTGCCAGCAGCTTGGCTCCCGGGTCCGGGGCGAACACCGGGGAGCTGTTTTTT.

V gene TRBV29-1 combines with J gene TRBJ2-5, with 13 bases identical to TRBD2. J gave up 5 bases and V 7 bases, and 10 bases lay outside the gene matches. Per the germline V gene, CDR1 is SQVTM and CDR2 is ANQGSEA. This CDR3 contains 15 residues. CDR3 sequence reads: CSAAGLAGVGETQYF. The CDR3 DNA sequence: TGCAGCGCCGCCGGACTAGCGGGGGTCGGTGAGACCCAGTACTTC.

This chain uses TRBV5-6 with TRBJ1-4, with 12 nucleotides matching TRBD1. Germline CDR1 is SGHDT and CDR2 is YYEEEE. The CDR3 has 17 amino acids. The V segment lost 4 bases and the J segment 8 bases; nucleotides outside the gene matches: 12. The CDR3 here is CASSPGGTGGLGEKLFF. In DNA form, the CDR3 reads TGTGCCAGCAGCCCCGGAGGGACAGGGGGCCTTGGGGAAAAACTGTTTTTT.

This clone has only a few counts. The gene calls are TRBV23-1 and TRBJ1-5, with TRBD1 as a possible D gene (6 bases). TRBV23-1 is reported as an ORF; its role is uncertain. The CDR3 is 14 amino acids. Trimming removed 2 bases at V and 4 bases at J, with 9 bases between. CDR3 in DNA: TGCGCCAGCAGTCAAGACAGGAGGAATCAGCCCCAGCATTTT. It translates to CASSQDRRNQPQHF.

This rearrangement joins TRBV2 to TRBJ1-6; 7 bases agree with TRBD1. The V segment lost 2 bases and the J segment 9 bases; nucleotides outside the gene matches: 4. Germline-derived CDR1 and CDR2 are SNHLY and FYNNEI. This CDR3 has 14 amino acids. CDR3 nucleotides: TGTGCCAGCAGTGAATTACAGGGGAGTTCACCCCTCCACTTT. Translating it yields CASSELQGSSPLHF.

This clone showed up just a few times. The rearrangement joins TRBV7-2 to TRBJ1-5, with D possibly being TRBD1 (6 bases). V lost 1 base and J lost 4, with 11 bases in between. This CDR3 spans 15 amino acids. Germline V lookup: CDR1 SGHTA, CDR2 FQGNSA. In DNA form, the CDR3 reads TGTGCCAGCAGCTTAGGGGGGCGAGGGAATCAGCCCCAGCATTTT. This gives the protein CASSLGGRGNQPQHF.

The chain has TRBV5-1 and TRBJ2-3; D unclear. Trimming pared 3 bases from V and 2 bases from J, leaving 7 bases between. The CDR3 extends over 13 amino acids. CDR1 is SGHRS, CDR2 YFSETQ, per germline. CDR3 nucleotides: TGCGCCAGCAGCTCCCCTATCACAGATACGCAGTATTTT. It encodes CASSSPITDTQYF.